This record covers a single T cell receptor (beta chain). No antigen is known for it. This entry is derived from a study of shared clonotypes between healthy human individuals. Study results and caveats: Apart from blood, nothing was sampled; tissue repertoires likely differ. The authors expected sequencing depth to affect clonotype sharing among donors. Large sequencing depth failed to make sorted-subset sequencing complete, rarefaction showed.

Produced via immunoSEQ multiplex PCR; TCRdb's table is partial and in-frame only. The sample has 2 million to 2.5 million clones, approximately 95% seen once. The CDR3 consists of 16 residues. V was cut by 0 bases and J by 2 bases, with 13 bases left in between. Per the germline V gene, CDR1 is SGHNT and CDR2 is YYREEE (reference sequence). Each of the donors was a healthy adult who was HIV-negative and had not had a recent acute infection or vaccination. The chain employs TRBV5-4 and TRBJ2-3; D gene uncertain. Input material: naive CD4+ T cells from PBMCs. Described subset: CD45RA+ positively selected. The TCR originated in a man in his late teens or twenties in good health. Some clones in this sample may be carry-over from other donors' samples. The CDR3 spells CASSLGLSRYTDTQYF. CDR3 DNA: TGTGCCAGCAGCTTGGGCCTTAGCCGTTACACAGATACGCAGTATTTT.